This T cell receptor (beta chain) originates from a study of blood T cell repertoires in COVID-19. Some clones are missing from TCRdb's copy, which holds only in-frame ones; the method was immunoSEQ multiplex PCR. The table includes about 160,000 clones, roughly 87% detected once. Germline V lookup: CDR1 SGHKS, CDR2 YYEKEE (reference sequence). The CDR3 totals 15 residues. V lost 3 bases to trimming and J lost 2 bases; unmatched junction nucleotides: 7. Assignment of participants to cohorts was predicated upon participant-reported clinical history. This clonotype was obtained from a woman in her fifties or sixties who had recovered from COVID-19. Input material: PBMCs or T cells enriched from blood (not recorded which). The V call is TRBV5-5, the J call TRBJ2-5; TRBD1 aligns across 7 bases. CDR3 sequence (DNA): TGTGCCAGCAGCTCACCCTTCAGGGGGCAAGAGACCCAGTACTTC. This encodes CASSSPFRGQETQYF.